This record concerns one T cell receptor beta chain sequence. Its antigen is not identified. CDR1 is SGDLS, CDR2 YYNGEE, per germline. The CDR3 length is 17 residues. With 6 bases clipped from V and 1 base from J, the junction kept 10 bases outside the gene matches. Here immunoSEQ multiplex PCR was the method, and the copy in TCRdb shows in-frame clones only, minus some. The sample yields over 55,000 clones, about 83% seen once. The data originate from a study of OX40 agonist ivuxolimab in advanced cancers. Overall study findings and caveats: Some of the lowest clonal expansion was seen in partial responders at 0.1-3.0 mg/kg.

The source is an adult with an advanced solid tumor such as melanoma, head and neck, liver or kidney cancer. The input for sequencing was CD4+ or CD8+ T cells sorted from blood, taken in a trial of the OX40 agonist ivuxolimab. V and J are TRBV9 and TRBJ2-2; 9 nucleotides agree with TRBD1. CDR3 nucleotides: TGTGCCAGCACCCCCGGTGTGGGACAGGGGAACACCGGGGAGCTGTTTTTT. It translates to CASTPGVGQGNTGELFF.